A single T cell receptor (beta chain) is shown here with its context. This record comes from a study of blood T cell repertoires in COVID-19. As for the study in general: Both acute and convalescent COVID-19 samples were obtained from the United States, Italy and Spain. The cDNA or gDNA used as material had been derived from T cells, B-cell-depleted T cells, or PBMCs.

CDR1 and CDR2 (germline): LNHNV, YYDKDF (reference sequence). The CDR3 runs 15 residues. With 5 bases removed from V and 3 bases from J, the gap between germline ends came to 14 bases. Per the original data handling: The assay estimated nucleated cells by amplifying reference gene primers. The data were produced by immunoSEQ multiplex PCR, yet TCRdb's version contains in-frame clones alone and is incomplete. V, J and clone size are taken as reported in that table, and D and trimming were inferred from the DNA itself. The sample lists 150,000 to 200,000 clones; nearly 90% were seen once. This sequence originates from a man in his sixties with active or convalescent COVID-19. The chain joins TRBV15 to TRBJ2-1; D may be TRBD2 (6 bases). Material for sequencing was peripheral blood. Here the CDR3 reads CATSPPGTVYNEQFF. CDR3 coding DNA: TGTGCCACCAGCCCCCCCGGGACTGTCTACAATGAGCAGTTCTTC.